This T cell receptor beta chain was profiled in a study of shared clonotypes between healthy human individuals. Study-level findings and limits: Rarefaction showed sorted-subset sequencing was incomplete despite large depth. Relative to their counterparts shared across all four donors, non-shared clonotypes exhibited diminished generation probabilities.

Naivety among CD8 cells was defined by CD45RO negativity and positive CCR7 selection, thereby excluding terminally differentiated effector memory CD45RA+ cells. Comment on this clone: The antigen is undetermined.

There are 15 residues in the CDR3. Germline V gives CDR1 SGHVS, CDR2 FQNEAQ. Authors' processing steps: From ImmunoSEQ came sequences covering only the junction and carrying no quality scores, so filtering differed. Some clones are missing from TCRdb's copy, which holds only in-frame ones; the method was immunoSEQ multiplex PCR. That table gives V, J and clone size, and the DNA gave D and trimming. The table has about 590,000 clones, around 95% seen once. The sequencing input was naive CD8+ T cells sorted from blood. This chain uses TRBV7-8 with TRBJ2-5; TRBD2 matches at 10 bases. Matching the DNA end better, TRBJ2-7 makes the J call doubtful. The sequence was obtained from a woman between 25 and 40 years old in good health. The CDR3 region is CASSALAGVTYEQYF. CDR3 DNA sequence: TGTGCCAGCAGCGCCCTAGCGGGAGTAACCTACGAGCAGTACTTC.